This section outlines one TCR beta chain sequence together with its context. Its antigen remains unidentified. Base quality data are lacking; no much larger clone is found one base away. CDR1 and CDR2, looked up from the germline V gene, are SQVTM and ANQGSEA. Deletion took 4 bases off V and 7 bases off J, with a span of 13 bases between the germline ends. Including the terminal cysteine and phenylalanine, the CDR3 comprises 12 residues. The DNA shown is the 36-base CDR3, in frame from base 1. The sample is drawn from a study of T cells in Graves' hyperthyroidism and ophthalmopathy (dated by TCRdb to about 2019). Looking at the study overall: Peripheral blood samples were taken at initial diagnosis, before any treatment was given. To identify TCR V-J signatures that set the groups apart, the researchers used a discovery cohort of about a hundred patients, made up of 40 to 45 with Graves' ophthalmopathy and 55 to 65 with stable Graves' hyperthyroidism. The paper reports TCR Vbeta CDR3 sequencing of about 140 peripheral blood samples: around 41 ophthalmopathy, 75 to 80 hyperthyroidism and around 17 progressor patients. The roughly 100 discovery patients were randomly divided into training and test sets at a 7:3 ratio. After blood sampling, hyperthyroidism patients were treated with methimazole at a starting dose of 30 mg daily, and ophthalmopathy patients were treated with high-dose intravenous methylprednisolone. An independent validation cohort of 18 to 20 hyperthyroidism patients and approximately 16 patients who later progressed to ophthalmopathy tested prospective prediction of ophthalmopathy. The study also compared thyroid tissue and blood T-cell repertoires from 6 or 7 Graves' hyperthyroidism patients. What the work shows at the level of the full study, not this receptor alone: A 13 V-J signature model separated ophthalmopathy from stable hyperthyroidism, with 87.88% sensitivity and roughly 81% specificity in cross-validation and 80%/75% in testing. Most expanded thyroid clonotypes (frequency above 0.001) were also detected in blood, suggesting blood repertoires may reflect thyroid immune responses. In validation, the model predicted progression to ophthalmopathy a median of roughly 6.5 months before onset, with over 55% sensitivity and almost 75% specificity. Sample size was not statistically predetermined, and blinding of investigators to group allocation was not performed.

Hyperthyroidism patients were newly diagnosed, had a disease duration of under 2 months, and were aged 18 to 65 years. Any patient with an uncontrolled infection, another autoimmune disease, pregnancy or lactation was excluded. Diagnoses relied on clinical symptoms, serum thyroxine and TRAb, thyroid ultrasound and orbital computed tomography. Blood from progressor patients was collected at the time of first diagnosis with hyperthyroidism, before any ophthalmopathy symptoms had appeared. Ficoll-Paque density gradient centrifugation was used to isolate PBMCs from around 10 ml of fresh peripheral blood. Progressor patients were initially diagnosed with Graves' hyperthyroidism and developed ophthalmopathy during follow-up. Trizol reagent was used to extract total RNA, and RNA quality was then checked on an Agilent 2100 Bioanalyzer. Amplification of TCR beta CDR3 regions was carried out from RNA transcripts. The TCR CDR3 was subjected to a first round of RT-PCR using the HTBI primer set and the Qiagen OneStep RT-PCR kit. Libraries were constructed in a second round of multiplex PCR, after which size selection and purification were performed. The libraries were sequenced on an Illumina HiSeq2000 using paired-end 100 bp reads. The authors' analysis ran thus. Raw data were processed with SOAPnuke, discarding reads with adapters, uncalled bases, mean Phred below 15, or no exact constant-primer or identifier match. High-quality paired reads were merged with COPE v1.2.5, and unique nucleotide sequences were defined as clonotypes. Clonotypes were aligned to IMGT TRBV, TRBD and TRBJ reference segments using MiTCR v1.1. The analysis was restricted to V-J combinations with a frequency above 0.0001, which together covered just over 98% of the repertoires. A TCS score was defined as the ratio between F50 (clonal expansion) and ExV (chaos), using BLOSUM62-based TCRdist between CDR3 peptides within each V-J. Welch's t-statistics and random forest reduced around 510 V-J features to 13, which were used in a naive Bayes classifier (R e1071). The public reads were quality trimmed at Q25 with fastp and then assembled into clones with MiXCR by TCRdb, keeping productive beta chains. Each entry is one CDR3 protein sequence, shown with its most common DNA and genes. The V and J calls follow TCRdb's processing rather than the paper's. This sample has fewer than 900,000 distinct CDR3 sequences in its table, and approximately 18% of those were observed once. The top ten hold approximately 15% of the sample.

This sequence originates from a woman in her forties or fifties with Graves' hyperthyroidism that later progressed to Graves' ophthalmopathy. The sequence joins TRBV29-1 to TRBJ1-2; the best D guess is TRBD1, with 6 bases matching. The sample taken for sequencing was blood. The CDR3 protein is CSVVLRGRGYTF. The nucleotide sequence is TGCAGCGTTGTCCTCAGGGGACGTGGCTACACCTTC.